Following are 30 T cell receptor beta chains from one sample sequenced in a study of spatial heterogeneity in lung cancer. Sample time point: blood at routine non-recurrence follow-up after resection. From the 5' RACE reads, TCRdb called clonotypes with MiXCR, one entry per CDR3 protein. The data hold 110,000 or so distinct CDR3 sequences, with approximately 11% observed a single time. Source: PBMCs, taken at follow-up. All receptors derive from a female donor with early-stage non-small cell lung cancer.

This clonotype was found a few times. This chain uses TRBV11-3 with TRBJ2-1; D is ambiguous. V shed 6 bases and J shed 7 bases, with 10 bases lying between them. The CDR3 is made up of 12 amino acids. The germline V gene has CDR1 SGHNT and CDR2 YENEEA. CDR3 protein: CASRAAGNEQFF. In DNA, the CDR3 is TGTGCCAGCAGGGCGGCCGGGAATGAGCAGTTCTTC. The variable domain in full, with the rest retrieved from reference TRBV11-3 and TRBJ2-1, is EAGVVQSPRYKIIEKKQPVAFWCNPISGHNTLYWYLQNLGQGPELLIRYENEEAVDDSQLPKDRFSAERLKGVDSTLKIQPAELGDSAVYLCASRAAGNEQFFGPGTRLTVL.

This clonotype was detected ten times or more. The chain links TRBV29-1 to TRBJ2-5; TRBD2 matches at 8 bases. Germline values: CDR1 SQVTM, CDR2 ANQGSEA. J was trimmed by 5 bases and V by 3 bases; bases with no gene match: 8. The CDR3 loop spans 14 amino acids. In DNA form, the CDR3 reads TGCAGCGTTGAGGCGGGAGGAAGGAGGGAGACCCAGTACTTC. It codes for CSVEAGGRRETQYF.

This clonotype was seen a few times. The chain employs TRBV6-1 and TRBJ2-7, with 7 bases matching TRBD2. V gave up 5 bases and J gave up 2 bases; unmatched junction bases: 6. CDR1 and CDR2 from the germline V gene are MNHNS and SASEGT. CDR3 length equals 14 residues. The CDR3 nucleotides are TGTGCCAGCAGTTTAACACGGGGGGCCTACGAGCAGTACTTC. Translated: CASSLTRGAYEQYF.

This clonotype was counted many times. The chain combines TRBV29-1 with TRBJ1-1; a possible D gene is TRBD1 (6 bases). The V gene lost 4 bases and the J gene lost 0 bases, with 12 bases spanning the gap. CDR3 length equals 14 residues. CDR1 is SQVTM and CDR2 is ANQGSEA in the germline V gene. CDR3 in amino acids: CSVVLGQMNTEAFF. Here the CDR3 DNA reads TGCAGCGTTGTGCTCGGACAGATGAACACTGAAGCTTTCTTT.

This clonotype was counted many times. The chain joins TRBV29-1 to TRBJ2-3, with D hard to call. Germline V CDR1 and CDR2: SQVTM, ANQGSEA. With 6 bases removed from V and 0 bases from J, the gap between germline ends came to 10 bases. This CDR3 has 13 residues. The CDR3 coding sequence is TGCAGCGTCAGCGTAACTAGCACAGATACGCAGTATTTT. Translation: CSVSVTSTDTQYF.

This clonotype was detected many times. The rearrangement uses TRBV7-9 and TRBJ2-3; perhaps TRBD1 as D (5 bases). The V end lost 8 bases, the J end lost 3 bases, and 18 bases lay between the germline ends. Germline V CDR1 and CDR2: SEHNR, FQNEAQ (reference sequence). CDR3 size: 15 residues. CDR3 nucleotide sequence: TGTGCCAGCCTCGGACGACAAGCAGGGACAGATACGCAGTATTTT. It yields the protein CASLGRQAGTDTQYF.

The chain combines TRBV7-2 with TRBJ2-7, with 7 bases lining up with TRBD1. Trimming at V came to 5 bases and at J to 2 bases, leaving 6 bases not matched to a gene. Germline loops: CDR1 SGHTA, CDR2 FQGNSA. The CDR3 length is 14 residues. The CDR3 nucleotides are TGTGCCAGCAGCCCCCGGCAGGGGGCCTACGAGCAGTACTTC. The encoded protein is CASSPRQGAYEQYF.

Many counts were recorded for this clonotype. The chain is built from TRBV4-2 and TRBJ2-6; D is perhaps TRBD1 (6 bases). The germline V and J ends were trimmed by 3 bases and 4 bases, with 19 bases remaining between them. This CDR3 has 18 amino acids. CDR1 and CDR2 (germline): LGHNA, YNFKEQ. The CDR3 is CASSQSLNRVAGANVLTF. Written as DNA, the CDR3 is TGTGCCAGCAGCCAGAGTTTAAACAGGGTAGCAGGGGCCAACGTCCTGACTTTC.

This clonotype was picked up a small number of times. J is TRBJ2-1 and V is TRBV5-1; no clear D gene. Germline-derived CDR1 and CDR2 are SGHRS and YFSETQ. The CDR3 sequence is 12 residues long. Trimming took off 0 bases at V and 12 bases at J, with 10 bases between the two ends. DNA for the CDR3: TGCGCCAGCAGCTTGGGTTCGGGTTTGCAGTTCTTC. It encodes CASSLGSGLQFF.

This clonotype was counted only a few times. The V call is TRBV7-9, the J call TRBJ2-1; 7 nucleotides match TRBD1. The junction had 8 bases not matched to a gene; V was cut back by 7 bases and J by 5 bases. The CDR3 contains 14 residues. The germline gives CDR1 SEHNR, CDR2 FQNEAQ (reference sequence). The CDR3 nucleotides are TGTGCCAGCATCGTACAGGGGTCTAACAATGAGCAGTTCTTC. Its translation: CASIVQGSNNEQFF.

This clonotype was picked up a small number of times. The chain is built from TRBV20-1 and TRBJ1-6, with D maybe TRBD1 (5 bases). Germline V gene data show CDR1 as DFQATT and CDR2 as SNEGSKA (reference sequence). The CDR3 is 14 amino acids. V lost 3 bases and J lost 7, with 13 bases in between. The chain's CDR3 is CSARGGLENSPLHF. The CDR3 nucleotides read TGCAGTGCTAGGGGGGGGTTGGAAAATTCACCCCTCCACTTT.

This clonotype was recorded many times. The J gene is TRBJ1-1, the V gene TRBV4-2; 7 bases agree with TRBD1. The V gene's germline CDR1 is LGHNA and CDR2 YNFKEQ. The CDR3 runs to 14 residues. Germline trimming cut 3 bases from V and 1 base from J; bases unmatched to any gene: 2. CDR3 in DNA: TGTGCCAGCAGCCAGAGACAGGGGAACACTGAAGCTTTCTTT. Translation: CASSQRQGNTEAFF.

This clonotype was counted only a few times. The V call is TRBV6-5, the J call TRBJ1-1; 9 bases match TRBD1. Germline loops: CDR1 MNHEY, CDR2 SVGAGI. The J segment lost 10 bases and the V segment lost 2 bases, leaving 14 bases of the junction unmatched. The CDR3 has 16 residues. CDR3 nucleotides: TGTGCCAGCAGTTACCAACCGGGACAGGGTTTGTTTGGAGCTTTCTTT. Residues: CASSYQPGQGLFGAFF.

CDR3 sequence reads: CASSIVQAVVSNQPQHF. CDR3 nucleotides: TGTGCCAGTAGTATAGTTCAGGCCGTCGTTAGCAATCAGCCCCAGCATTTT. The J gene is TRBJ1-5, the V gene TRBV19; D is unresolved. The germline V gene encodes CDR1 LNHDA and CDR2 SQIVND (reference sequence). This CDR3 is 17 amino acids long. Trimming took off 1 base at V and 0 bases at J, with 13 bases between the two ends.

CDR3 loop: CASSRNRISNYGYTF. DNA for the CDR3: TGTGCCAGCAGCAGAAACAGGATTTCTAACTATGGCTACACCTTC. The rearrangement uses TRBV7-2 and TRBJ1-2, with a weak D call TRBD1 (5 bases). V was clipped by 5 bases and J by 0 bases, with 13 bases between them. Per germline, CDR1 SGHTA and CDR2 FQGNSA. This CDR3 contains 15 residues.

At least ten counts were recorded for this clonotype. The junction departs from germline at one end; a sequencing error may be responsible. The V call is TRBV9, the J call TRBJ2-1; weak D call: TRBD2 (6 bases). Per germline, CDR1 SGDLS and CDR2 YYNGEE. The CDR3 consists of 16 residues. In nucleotides, the CDR3 is TGTGCCAGCAGCGTAGATGTTGCGGGACCCGACAATCAGCAGTTCTTC. Protein: CASSVDVAGPDNQQFF.

This chain joins TRBV18 and TRBJ2-2; no firm D call. The germline V gene has CDR1 KGHSH and CDR2 LQKENI. V lost 5 bases to trimming and J lost 0 bases, with 19 bases between them. The CDR3 length is 18 residues. The CDR3 protein is CASSKQTPTIANTGELFF. CDR3 in DNA: TGTGCCAGCTCAAAACAAACCCCAACTATAGCGAACACCGGGGAGCTGTTTTTT.

This clonotype was seen a handful of times. The J gene is TRBJ1-2, the V gene TRBV20-1; no definite D call. Germline V lookup: CDR1 DFQATT, CDR2 SNEGSKA (reference sequence). CDR3 length equals 11 residues. The V end was cut by 5 bases, the J end by 1 base, with 5 bases between. The DNA of the CDR3 is TGCAGTGCTGCCATTAACTATGGCTACACCTTC. Translating it yields CSAAINYGYTF.

This clonotype was found a few times. The CDR3, as DNA: TGTGCCAGCAGCTTAGAAGGGGGGAGAGCGCGCGAGCAGTACTTC. It specifies CASSLEGGRAREQYF. V is TRBV7-9 and J is TRBJ2-7; D is perhaps TRBD1 or TRBD2 (6 bases each). The CDR3 has 15 residues. CDR1 SEHNR and CDR2 FQNEAQ come from the germline V gene (reference sequence). V was cut by 1 base and J by 6 bases, with 16 bases left in between.

This clonotype showed up many times. The V gene is TRBV10-2, the J gene TRBJ2-7; D is perhaps TRBD2 (6 bases). The CDR3 totals 15 residues. The germline CDR1 and CDR2 sequences are WSHSY and SAAADI. V gave up 3 bases and J gave up 3 bases, with 15 bases separating them. The CDR3 DNA follows: TGCGCCAGCAGTGATCCAGCGGGTTCCCTCTACGAGCAGTACTTC. Its translation is CASSDPAGSLYEQYF.

This clonotype was detected ten times or more. V and J are TRBV2 and TRBJ2-5; weak D call: TRBD1 (6 bases). The CDR3 length is 12 residues. Trimming stripped 11 bases from V and 1 base from J, with 11 bases between. Germline CDR1 reads SNHLY; CDR2 reads FYNNEI. CDR3 residues: CAGQRPQETQYF. In DNA form, the CDR3 reads TGTGCCGGACAGCGGCCCCAAGAGACCCAGTACTTC. The full variable domain, rest sourced from reference TRBV2 and TRBJ2-5, is EPEVTQTPSHQVTQMGQEVILRCVPISNHLYFYWYRQILGQKVEFLVSFYNNEISEKSEIFDDQFSVERPDGSNFTLKIRSTKLEDSAMYFCAGQRPQETQYFGPGTRLLVL.

CDR3: CASSLGPNPVTEAFF. The CDR3 DNA reads as TGTGCCAGCAGCTTAGGTCCCAATCCGGTCACTGAAGCTTTCTTT. The gene calls are TRBV7-9 and TRBJ1-1; D unclear. This CDR3 comprises 15 residues. V was trimmed by 1 base and J by 4 bases, leaving 13 bases between them. The germline V gene encodes CDR1 SEHNR and CDR2 FQNEAQ (reference sequence).

The rearrangement uses TRBV28 and TRBJ2-3; the D gene is possibly TRBD1 (6 bases). CDR1 is MDHEN and CDR2 is SYDVKM in the germline V gene. V was cut by 3 bases and J by 1 base, with 11 bases left in between. There are 15 residues in the CDR3. CDR3 sequence reads: CASSLLGARTDTQYF. The CDR3 region has the DNA TGTGCCAGCAGTTTGTTGGGGGCGCGCACAGATACGCAGTATTTT.

As to this clonotype: This clone may be a read error of a much larger clone one base away. The gene calls are TRBV6-1 and TRBJ1-1, with no clear D. V dropped 0 bases and J dropped 5 bases, with 28 bases sitting between them. The CDR3 loop spans 20 amino acids. Per the germline V gene, CDR1 is MNHNS and CDR2 is SASEGT. For the CDR3, the DNA is TGTGCCAGCAGTGAAGCCCCCATATTCTGGTCGGGGAGGGATAGGACTGAAGCTTTCTTT. As protein: CASSEAPIFWSGRDRTEAFF.

The chain employs TRBV27 and TRBJ1-2; D remains unclear. Between the trimmed V and J ends, which lost 7 bases and 6 bases, there was a span of 24 bases. CDR3 size: 16 residues. Germline V CDR1 and CDR2: MNHEY, SMNVEV (reference sequence). The CDR3: CASTQQPSRLRDGYTF. CDR3 DNA: TGTGCCAGCACCCAGCAACCCTCAAGACTCAGAGATGGCTACACCTTC.

This clonotype was found many times. The chain combines TRBV28 with TRBJ2-6; no clear D. Germline V lookup: CDR1 MDHEN, CDR2 SYDVKM. The CDR3 is made up of 14 amino acids. Trimming took 5 bases from V and 2 from J, leaving 7 bases between them. CDR3 in amino acids: CASSPWTGANVLTF. The CDR3 DNA is TGTGCCAGCAGTCCCTGGACTGGGGCCAACGTCCTGACTTTC.

This chain joins TRBV11-2 and TRBJ2-3; D not resolved. Trimming cost V 2 bases and J 0 bases, with 9 bases left between them. Germline assignment: CDR1 SGHAT and CDR2 FQNNGV. This CDR3 spans 15 amino acids. The CDR3 coding sequence is TGTGCCAGCAGCTTAACCGCCCCTAGCACAGATACGCAGTATTTT. Its protein is CASSLTAPSTDTQYF.

Ten or more counts support this clonotype. CDR3 in amino acids: CAWSVQRTSTSGSPLHF. The CDR3 DNA follows: TGTGCCTGGAGTGTACAGAGAACGTCTACTTCGGGGTCACCCCTCCACTTT. This chain uses TRBV30 with TRBJ1-6; D not certain. The V gene lost 0 bases and the J gene lost 10 bases, with 22 bases spanning the gap. The CDR3 totals 17 residues. Per germline, CDR1 GTSNPN and CDR2 SVGIG (reference sequence).

V gene TRBV27 combines with J gene TRBJ2-1; D tentatively reads TRBD1 or TRBD2 (5 bases each). This CDR3 comprises 15 residues. CDR1 is MNHEY, CDR2 SMNVEV, per germline (reference sequence). V lost 5 bases and J 2 bases, leaving 13 bases between the germline ends. DNA of the CDR3: TGTGCCAGCAGTAGGGCCGGGGCAACCTACAATGAGCAGTTCTTC. Translation gives CASSRAGATYNEQFF.

This clonotype was counted between two and nine times. The chain recombines TRBV11-2 with TRBJ2-2; 12 bases agree with TRBD2. V was clipped by 0 bases and J by 5 bases; unmatched bases: 4. Germline V gives CDR1 SGHAT, CDR2 FQNNGV. The CDR3 is made up of 17 amino acids. CDR3 nucleotide sequence: TGTGCCAGCAGCTTAGATTTAGGACTAGCGGGAACCGGGGAGCTGTTTTTT. Translated: CASSLDLGLAGTGELFF.